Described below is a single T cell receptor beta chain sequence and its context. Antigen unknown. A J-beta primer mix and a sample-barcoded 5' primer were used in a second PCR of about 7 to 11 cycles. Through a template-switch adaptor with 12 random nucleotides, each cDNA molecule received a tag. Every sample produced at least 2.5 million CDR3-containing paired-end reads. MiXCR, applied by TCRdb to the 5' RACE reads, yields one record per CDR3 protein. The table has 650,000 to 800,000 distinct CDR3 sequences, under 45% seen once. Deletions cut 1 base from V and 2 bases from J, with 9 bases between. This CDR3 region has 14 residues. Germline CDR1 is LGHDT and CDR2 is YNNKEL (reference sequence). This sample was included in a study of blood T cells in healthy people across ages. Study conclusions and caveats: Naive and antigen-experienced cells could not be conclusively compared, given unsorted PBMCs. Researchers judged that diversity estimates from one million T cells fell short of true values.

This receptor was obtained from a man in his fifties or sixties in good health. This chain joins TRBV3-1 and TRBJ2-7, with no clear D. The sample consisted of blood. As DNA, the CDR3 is TGTGCCAGCAGCCAAGTGACCGCACCCTACGAGCAGTACTTC. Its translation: CASSQVTAPYEQYF.